This T cell receptor beta chain emerged from a study of neurological immune-mediated disorders. The CDR3 consists of 12 residues. Trimming stripped 6 bases from V and 4 bases from J, with 10 bases between. Germline-derived CDR1 and CDR2 are DFQATT and SNEGSKA (reference sequence). This clonotype was recorded many times. Its antigen is as yet unknown. Via MiXCR, TCRdb re-called the 5' RACE reads, giving one row per CDR3 protein. In the table there are over 45,000 distinct CDR3 sequences, around 3.3% of which are singletons. Study-wide findings and caveats: One related-CDR3 cluster, found by phylogenetic grouping, held repertoires of 18 of 34 multiple sclerosis patients and is a possible signature. The expanded clones of different subjects shared no CDR3 amino acid sequences (suggesting private repertoires in all groups).

The chain links TRBV20-1 to TRBJ2-1, with a possible D match to TRBD2 (6 bases). The receptor was isolated from a woman aged 50 to 60 with multiple sclerosis. Material: PBMCs. CDR3 amino acids: CSAGDFYNEQFF. CDR3 bases: TGCAGTGCGGGGGACTTTTACAATGAGCAGTTCTTC.